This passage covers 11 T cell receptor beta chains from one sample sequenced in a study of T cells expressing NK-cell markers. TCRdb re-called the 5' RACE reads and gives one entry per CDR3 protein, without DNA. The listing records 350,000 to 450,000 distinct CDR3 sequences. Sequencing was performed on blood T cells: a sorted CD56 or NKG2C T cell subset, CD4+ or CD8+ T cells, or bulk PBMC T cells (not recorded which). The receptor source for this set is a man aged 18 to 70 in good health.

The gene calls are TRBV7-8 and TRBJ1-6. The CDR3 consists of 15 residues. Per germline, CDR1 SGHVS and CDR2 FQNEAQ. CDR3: CASSLTGRWNSPLHF.

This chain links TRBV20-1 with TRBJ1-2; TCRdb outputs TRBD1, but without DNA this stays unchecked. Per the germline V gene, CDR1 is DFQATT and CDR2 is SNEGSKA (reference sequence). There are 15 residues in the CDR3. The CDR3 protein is CSARKPGTGGLGYTF.

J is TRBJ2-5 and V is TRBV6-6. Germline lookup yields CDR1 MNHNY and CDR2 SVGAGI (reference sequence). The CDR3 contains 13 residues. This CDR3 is CASSQPRKETQYF.

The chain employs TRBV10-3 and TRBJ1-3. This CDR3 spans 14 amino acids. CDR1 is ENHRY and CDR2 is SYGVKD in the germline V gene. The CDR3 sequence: CAISGAEGGNTIYF.

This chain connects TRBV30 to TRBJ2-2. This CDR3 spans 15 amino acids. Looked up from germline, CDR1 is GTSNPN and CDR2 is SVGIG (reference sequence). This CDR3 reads CAWRLSKGLTGELFF. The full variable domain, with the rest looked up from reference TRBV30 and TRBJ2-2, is SQTIHQWPATLVQPVGSPLSLECTVEGTSNPNLYWYRQAAGRGLQLLFYSVGIGQISSEVPQNLSASRPQDRQFILSSKKLLLSDSGFYLCAWRLSKGLTGELFFGEGSRLTVL.

CDR3 residues: CASSITWWEETQYF. The chain is built from TRBV27 and TRBJ2-5. The CDR3 extends over 14 amino acids. Looked up from germline, CDR1 is MNHEY and CDR2 is SMNVEV (reference sequence).

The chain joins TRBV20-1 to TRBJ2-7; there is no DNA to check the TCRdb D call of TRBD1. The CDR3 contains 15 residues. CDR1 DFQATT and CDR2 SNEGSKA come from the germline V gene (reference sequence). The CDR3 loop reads CSASPSAGVIYEQYF.

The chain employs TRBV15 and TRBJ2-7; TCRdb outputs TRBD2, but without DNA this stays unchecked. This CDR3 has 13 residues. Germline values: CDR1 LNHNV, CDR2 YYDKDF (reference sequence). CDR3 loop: CATSRRGAYEQYF.

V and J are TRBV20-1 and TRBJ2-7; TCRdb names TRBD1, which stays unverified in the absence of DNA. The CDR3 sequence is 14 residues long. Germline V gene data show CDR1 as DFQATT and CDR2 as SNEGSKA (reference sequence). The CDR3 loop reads CSAQWVRESYEQYF.

CDR3 loop: CASSQDRSLTGANYGYTF. The chain recombines TRBV3-1 with TRBJ1-2; TCRdb's D call, TRBD1, is unchecked because there is no DNA. The CDR3 totals 18 residues. CDR1 is LGHDT, CDR2 YNNKEL, per germline (reference sequence).

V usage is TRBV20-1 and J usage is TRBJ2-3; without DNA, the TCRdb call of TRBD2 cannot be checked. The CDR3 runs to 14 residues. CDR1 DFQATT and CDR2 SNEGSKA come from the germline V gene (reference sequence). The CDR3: CSARDSSGPDTQYF.